These 31 T cell receptor beta chains were sequenced from one sample in a study of Ad26.COV2.S vaccination and SARS-CoV-2 variants. Treatment here: some 19 received Ad26.COV2.S at low or high dose, single or two shots; several received placebo; per-sample allocation not given. Collection of the samples took place on day 63 after the first injection of vaccine or placebo. The method was immunoSEQ multiplex PCR; TCRdb's version includes in-frame clones alone and lacks a portion of them. The sample has some 320,000 clones, approximately 80% seen once; the top ten hold approximately 2.2%. The material was peripheral blood, obtained in a trial of Ad26.COV2.S vaccine versus placebo. The receptors here all came from a person aged 18 to 59 who received the Ad26.COV2.S COVID-19 vaccine or a placebo.

V gene TRBV27 combines with J gene TRBJ1-4; no clear D gene. CDR1 and CDR2 (germline): MNHEY, SMNVEV (reference sequence). V gave up 5 bases and J gave up 4 bases, with 17 bases separating them. CDR3 length: 16 amino acids. The CDR3: CASSPTPLGHNEKLFF. DNA of the CDR3: TGTGCCAGCAGTCCGACACCTTTGGGTCATAATGAAAAACTGTTTTTT. Full variable domain (rest looked up from reference TRBV27 and TRBJ1-4): EAQVTQNPRYLITVTGKKLTVTCSQNMNHEYMSWYRQDPGLGLRQIYYSMNVEVTDKGDVPEGYKVSRKEKRNFPLILESPSPNQTSLYFCASSPTPLGHNEKLFFGSGTQLSVL.

The rearrangement links TRBV11-2 to TRBJ1-1; TRBD1 matches 9 bases. Germline V CDR1 and CDR2: SGHAT, FQNNGV. V lost 5 bases to trimming and J lost 4 bases; unmatched junction nucleotides: 5. CDR3 length: 14 residues. For the CDR3, the DNA is TGTGCCAGCAGCCGGGACAGGGTGAGCACTGAAGCTTTCTTT. Translation gives CASSRDRVSTEAFF.

The chain uses TRBV30 and TRBJ2-1; TRBD2 matches 14 bases. Trimming took 2 bases from V and 1 from J; bases not matched to a gene: 10. This CDR3 comprises 19 residues. From germline, CDR1 is GTSNPN and CDR2 SVGIG (reference sequence). CDR3 loop: CAWSRGLAGGQVSYNEQFF. The CDR3 DNA reads TGTGCCTGGAGTCGAGGACTAGCGGGGGGACAGGTTTCCTACAATGAGCAGTTCTTC.

V usage is TRBV2 and J usage is TRBJ1-1; 7 nucleotides align to TRBD1. Germline V CDR1 and CDR2: SNHLY, FYNNEI. This CDR3 spans 17 amino acids. V gave up 5 bases and J gave up 0 bases; unmatched junction bases: 12. The CDR3 is CASSWDSTGWMNTEAFF. In DNA form, the CDR3 reads TGTGCCAGCAGTTGGGACAGTACAGGCTGGATGAACACTGAAGCTTTCTTT.

This chain connects TRBV6-5 to TRBJ2-1, with TRBD2 matching over 13 bases. J gave up 15 bases and V 6 bases, and 5 bases lay outside the gene matches. The CDR3 consists of 12 residues. CDR1 and CDR2 from the germline V gene are MNHEY and SVGAGI. The chain's CDR3 is CASRLAGGVMFF. In nucleotides, the CDR3 is TGTGCCAGCAGACTAGCGGGGGGGGTCATGTTCTTC.

The table lists this clone with a few counts. The V gene is TRBV19, the J gene TRBJ2-5; TRBD1 matches 11 bases. CDR3 length: 17 residues. Germline V lookup: CDR1 LNHDA, CDR2 SQIVND (reference sequence). Germline trimming cut 5 bases from V and 3 bases from J; bases unmatched to any gene: 11. CDR3 DNA sequence: TGTGCCAGTAGTTCTAGAGTACCGGGACAGGGGGAAGAGACCCAGTACTTC. This codes for CASSSRVPGQGEETQYF.

The rearrangement uses TRBV7-9 and TRBJ2-2; D ambiguous. The CDR3 is 12 residues long. Trimming removed 5 bases from V and 6 bases from J, with 7 bases in between. The V gene's germline CDR1 is SEHNR and CDR2 FQNEAQ (reference sequence). This chain's CDR3 is CASSPTAGELFF. CDR3 bases: TGTGCCAGCAGCCCAACGGCCGGGGAGCTGTTTTTT.

This rearrangement joins TRBV27 to TRBJ1-4; no clear D gene. With 3 bases removed from V and 3 bases from J, the gap between germline ends came to 11 bases. CDR3 length equals 15 residues. From germline, CDR1 is MNHEY and CDR2 SMNVEV (reference sequence). In nucleotides, the CDR3 is TGTGCCAGCAGTTTCCGGCCAGAACCTAATGAAAAACTGTTTTTT. Residues: CASSFRPEPNEKLFF.

The chain carries TRBV7-2 and TRBJ1-3; D perhaps matches TRBD1 (5 bases). Germline values: CDR1 SGHTA, CDR2 FQGNSA. Trimming removed 2 bases at V and 0 bases at J, with 11 bases between. This CDR3 is 16 amino acids long. CDR3 amino acids: CASSLSGTGSGNTIYF. The CDR3 DNA reads TGTGCCAGCAGCTTATCAGGGACGGGCTCTGGAAACACCATATATTTT.

The chain recombines TRBV5-4 with TRBJ1-1, with D tentatively TRBD1 (6 bases). The germline CDR1 and CDR2 sequences are SGHNT and YYREEE (reference sequence). V lost 6 bases and J lost 0, with 21 bases in between. The CDR3 runs to 17 residues. DNA for the CDR3: TGTGCCAGCACCGAAGGGGGGGTCGGGACACTGAACACTGAAGCTTTCTTT. It is translated as CASTEGGVGTLNTEAFF.

This chain connects TRBV5-1 to TRBJ1-3, with 7 bases identical to TRBD1. The V segment lost 2 bases and the J segment 4 bases; nucleotides outside the gene matches: 6. CDR3 length equals 15 residues. Germline CDR1 SGHRS, CDR2 YFSETQ. CDR3 in DNA: TGCGCCAGCAGCTTAAGCTTGGGACAGGGAAACACCATATATTTT. Residues: CASSLSLGQGNTIYF.

V is TRBV27 and J is TRBJ2-5; tentatively, D is TRBD2 (7 bases). CDR3 length: 15 residues. Per germline, CDR1 MNHEY and CDR2 SMNVEV (reference sequence). V was shortened by 8 bases and J by 4 bases, with 20 bases between the two germline ends. The CDR3 sequence: CASGILGGGGETQYF. The CDR3 coding sequence is TGTGCCAGCGGTATATTGGGGGGGGGCGGAGAGACCCAGTACTTC.

The gene calls are TRBV15 and TRBJ2-1; 8 nucleotides line up with TRBD2. V trimming: 8 bases; J trimming: 3 bases; junction bases outside the gene matches: 9. The CDR3 consists of 15 residues. Germline loops: CDR1 LNHNV, CDR2 YYDKDF (reference sequence). The CDR3 sequence: CATRPGGASYNEQFF. CDR3 bases: TGTGCCACCCGACCGGGAGGGGCCAGCTACAATGAGCAGTTCTTC.

This sequence joins TRBV9 and TRBJ1-3; a possible D gene is TRBD1 (5 bases). The V end lost 0 bases, the J end lost 6 bases, and 7 bases lay between the germline ends. The CDR3 contains 13 residues. CDR1 is SGDLS and CDR2 is YYNGEE in the germline V gene. The CDR3 nucleotides are TGTGCCAGCAGCGTAGCAGGGTTAAACACCATATATTTT. Protein sequence: CASSVAGLNTIYF. The full variable domain, in which reference TRBV9 and TRBJ1-3 provide the parts outside the CDR3, is DSGVTQTPKHLITATGQRVTLRCSPRSGDLSVYWYQQSLDQGLQFLIQYYNGEERAKGNILERFSAQQFPDLHSELNLSSLELGDSALYFCASSVAGLNTIYFGEGSWLTVV.

The rearrangement links TRBV19 to TRBJ1-6; TRBD1 agrees at 10 bases. Trimming cost V 5 bases and J 7 bases; bases outside gene matches: 5. The CDR3 is 15 amino acids. Germline CDR1 reads LNHDA; CDR2 reads SQIVND (reference sequence). CDR3 protein: CASSAGTGENSPLHF. CDR3 DNA sequence: TGTGCCAGTAGTGCAGGGACAGGGGAGAATTCACCCCTCCACTTT.

The chain is built from TRBV13 and TRBJ1-2; the D is unclear. There are 12 residues in the CDR3. V lost 4 bases and J lost 14, with 17 bases in between. Looked up from germline, CDR1 is PRHDT and CDR2 is FYEKMQ (reference sequence). The CDR3 nucleotides read TGTGCCAGCAGCTCCCTGGGGTCCCCTCCAACCTTC. Amino acid sequence: CASSSLGSPPTF.

This clone has more than one count but fewer than ten. The chain combines TRBV9 with TRBJ2-2; D assignment may be TRBD1 or TRBD2 (5 bases each). Per germline, CDR1 SGDLS and CDR2 YYNGEE. This CDR3 is 15 amino acids long. Trimming pared 2 bases from V and 8 bases from J, leaving 16 bases between. CDR3 amino acids: CASSVGTAGVGELFF. Written as DNA, the CDR3 is TGTGCCAGCAGCGTCGGGACGGCTGGAGTAGGGGAGCTGTTTTTT. The full variable domain, with the rest looked up from reference TRBV9 and TRBJ2-2, is DSGVTQTPKHLITATGQRVTLRCSPRSGDLSVYWYQQSLDQGLQFLIQYYNGEERAKGNILERFSAQQFPDLHSELNLSSLELGDSALYFCASSVGTAGVGELFFGEGSRLTVL.

The J gene is TRBJ1-5, the V gene TRBV19, with D perhaps TRBD1 (6 bases). Germline V gives CDR1 LNHDA, CDR2 SQIVND (reference sequence). V lost 2 bases and J 4 bases, leaving 15 bases between the germline ends. The CDR3 sequence is 16 residues long. The CDR3 loop is CASSISTGYGNQPQHF. The CDR3, as DNA: TGTGCCAGTAGTATATCAACAGGGTATGGTAATCAGCCCCAGCATTTT. The variable domain in full, with the rest retrieved from reference TRBV19 and TRBJ1-5, is DGGITQSPKYLFRKEGQNVTLSCEQNLNHDAMYWYRQDPGQGLRLIYYSQIVNDFQKGDIAEGYSVSREKKESFPLTVTSAQKNPTAFYLCASSISTGYGNQPQHFGDGTRLSIL.

CDR3 coding DNA: TGTGCCAGCAGAGGGAGCTCTGGAAACACCATATATTTT. Translated: CASRGSSGNTIYF. The chain uses TRBV2 and TRBJ1-3; D uncertain. Trimming pared 6 bases from V and 0 bases from J, leaving 6 bases between. CDR3 length equals 13 residues. Germline V lookup: CDR1 SNHLY, CDR2 FYNNEI. Combining the CDR3 with reference TRBV2 and TRBJ1-3 gives the whole variable domain EPEVTQTPSHQVTQMGQEVILRCVPISNHLYFYWYRQILGQKVEFLVSFYNNEISEKSEIFDDQFSVERPDGSNFTLKIRSTKLEDSAMYFCASRGSSGNTIYFGEGSWLTVV.

This sequence joins TRBV5-1 and TRBJ2-7; 11 bases line up with TRBD1. Germline V CDR1 and CDR2: SGHRS, YFSETQ. There are 14 residues in the CDR3. The V gene end was trimmed by 4 bases and the J gene end by 3 bases; junction bases not matched to a gene: 3. CDR3 protein: CASSRTGGNYEQYF. In DNA, the CDR3 is TGCGCCAGCAGCCGGACAGGGGGCAACTACGAGCAGTACTTC.

This chain connects TRBV4-1 to TRBJ2-7, with 10 bases lining up with TRBD1. Germline CDR1 MGHRA, CDR2 YSYEKL. J gave up 4 bases and V 3 bases, and 6 bases lay outside the gene matches. CDR3 length: 15 residues. The CDR3, as DNA: TGCGCCAGCAGCCAGGTCGGACAGGGGGGATACGAGCAGTACTTC. As protein: CASSQVGQGGYEQYF.

V usage is TRBV7-9 and J usage is TRBJ2-7, with 7 bases aligning to TRBD1. The CDR3 runs 16 residues. Germline lookup yields CDR1 SEHNR and CDR2 FQNEAQ (reference sequence). Germline trimming cut 2 bases from V and 3 bases from J; bases unmatched to any gene: 10. CDR3 residues: CASSLRGGAGGYEQYF. The CDR3 nucleotides are TGTGCCAGCAGCTTAAGGGGTGGCGCAGGGGGCTACGAGCAGTACTTC.

The chain links TRBV5-1 to TRBJ2-7, with unresolved D. Germline V lookup: CDR1 SGHRS, CDR2 YFSETQ. This CDR3 region has 11 residues. Trimming took 0 bases from V and 10 from J, leaving 8 bases between them. This chain's CDR3 is CASSLEGIQYF. The CDR3 coding sequence is TGCGCCAGCAGCTTGGAGGGAATTCAGTACTTC.

The chain has TRBV7-2 and TRBJ2-2, with unresolved D. Germline-derived CDR1 and CDR2 are SGHTA and FQGNSA. V gave up 3 bases and J gave up 3 bases, with 2 bases separating them. The length of the CDR3 is 12 residues. The CDR3 protein is CASSFDTGELFF. The CDR3 bases are TGTGCCAGCAGCTTTGACACCGGGGAGCTGTTTTTT.

This chain joins TRBV5-4 and TRBJ1-2, with D hard to call. The CDR3 has 14 residues. Germline values: CDR1 SGHNT, CDR2 YYREEE (reference sequence). The V end was cut by 4 bases, the J end by 5 bases, with 15 bases between. CDR3 nucleotides: TGTGCCAGCAGCCCTGGGTCTGACGGGTATGGCTACACCTTC. It is translated as CASSPGSDGYGYTF.

This chain joins TRBV3-1 (or the pseudogene TRBV3-2) and TRBJ2-1, with a tentative D call TRBD2 (6 bases). The CDR3 has 16 amino acids. V lost 3 bases and J lost 5, with 17 bases in between. Germline assignment: CDR1 LGHDT and CDR2 YNNKEL (reference sequence). The CDR3 DNA follows: TGTGCCAGCAGCCAGGTACTAGCTTCCCTAAACAATGAGCAGTTCTTC. Its protein product is CASSQVLASLNNEQFF.

The chain uses TRBV9 and TRBJ1-2; D might be TRBD1 (5 bases). The germline V gene encodes CDR1 SGDLS and CDR2 YYNGEE. The V and J ends lost 0 bases and 4 bases respectively, with 13 bases between them. This CDR3 is 15 amino acids long. This chain's CDR3 is CASSVASGTIYGYTF. DNA of the CDR3: TGTGCCAGCAGCGTAGCCTCCGGGACCATCTATGGCTACACCTTC.

The chain has TRBV5-1 and TRBJ2-3, with 9 positions matching TRBD1. The J segment lost 5 bases and the V segment lost 4 bases, leaving 5 bases of the junction unmatched. This CDR3 is 14 amino acids long. Germline V gives CDR1 SGHRS, CDR2 YFSETQ. CDR3 in amino acids: CASSLRQGGDTQYF. Written as DNA, the CDR3 is TGCGCCAGCAGCCTCCGACAGGGGGGAGATACGCAGTATTTT.

J is TRBJ2-7 and V is TRBV7-3, with D uncertain. Trimming left V 5 bases short and J 6 bases short, with 8 bases between. CDR1 SGHTA and CDR2 FQGTGA come from the germline V gene. The CDR3 has 11 residues. In DNA, the CDR3 is TGTGCCAGCAGCCCCATATGCGAGCAGTACTTC. Translated: CASSPICEQYF. The whole variable domain, remainder taken from reference TRBV7-3 and TRBJ2-7, is GAGVSQTPSNKVTEKGKYVELRCDPISGHTALYWYRQSLGQGPEFLIYFQGTGAADDSGLPNDRFFAVRPEGSVSTLKIQRTERGDSAVYLCASSPICEQYFGPGTRLTVT.

V usage is TRBV4-1 and J usage is TRBJ2-1, with 9 bases aligning to TRBD1. V trimming: 1 base; J trimming: 6 bases; junction bases outside the gene matches: 7. The CDR3 runs to 16 residues. Germline V CDR1 and CDR2: MGHRA, YSYEKL. The CDR3 DNA reads TGCGCCAGCAGCCAAGTTCTCCGACAGGGGGGCAATGAGCAGTTCTTC. Its translation: CASSQVLRQGGNEQFF.

The chain is built from TRBV6-1 and TRBJ1-1; tentatively, D is TRBD1 (6 bases). The CDR3 extends over 15 amino acids. V was shortened by 2 bases and J by 3 bases, with 13 bases between the two germline ends. CDR1 is MNHNS, CDR2 SASEGT, per germline. CDR3 loop: CASSEMAGADTEAFF. CDR3 DNA: TGTGCCAGCAGTGAAATGGCGGGGGCGGACACTGAAGCTTTCTTT.